Below, one T cell receptor (beta chain) is given with its context. Its antigen is unknown. This sample was included in a study of Ad26.COV2.S vaccination and SARS-CoV-2 variants. Study background: Enrolled in COV1001, the donor was in the Ad26.COV2.S trial arm, which received the vaccine. Dosing was one shot or two shots 56 days apart.

The protocol was immunoSEQ multiplex PCR, while the TCRdb copy is restricted to in-frame clones and leaves out a portion. The sample holds some 300,000 clones, 86% seen once. Points from the study as a whole: The TCR-based breadth and depth measures might underestimate overall T cell responses.

V trimming: 5 bases; J trimming: 4 bases; junction bases outside the gene matches: 7. Per germline, CDR1 SGHNT and CDR2 YENEEA. CDR3 size: 17 residues. Noted treatment: roughly 20 received Ad26.COV2.S at low or high dose, single or two shots; about 5 received placebo; per-sample allocation not given. Material that was analyzed had been drawn on day 63 after the first vaccine or placebo injection. This receptor was taken from a person aged 18-60 years who received the Ad26.COV2.S COVID-19 vaccine or a placebo. Sequenced here: peripheral blood, sampled in a trial of Ad26.COV2.S vaccine versus placebo. This sequence joins TRBV11-3 and TRBJ2-3; 15 bases are shared with TRBD2. The CDR3 bases are TGTGCCAGCAGCCCCCGGACTAGCGGGGGGGAGGCAGATACGCAGTATTTT. It specifies CASSPRTSGGEADTQYF.